The subject of this entry is one TCR beta chain. The data originate from a study of cytomegalovirus exposure and HLA in healthy donors. Vbeta (60) and Jbeta (13) primers were used in the PCR. Repertoires were generated with immunoSEQ multiplex PCR, while TCRdb's copy carries only in-frame clones and drops some. The sample contains about 160,000 clones, around 79% of which appear only once. Trimming cost V 4 bases and J 3 bases, with 16 bases left between them. Per the germline V gene, CDR1 is LGHNA and CDR2 is YNFKEQ. This CDR3 region has 15 residues. This clonotype was sampled from a man aged 40-49 years in good health and CMV-seronegative. Sequences were obtained from PBMCs. This chain joins TRBV4-2 and TRBJ2-7; D may be TRBD2 (7 bases). CDR3 in DNA: TGTGCCAGCAGCCTCTCACCGGGGGGCGTCTACGAGCAGTACTTC. Translated, it gives CASSLSPGGVYEQYF.